One sample yielded the 27 T cell receptor beta chains listed below, sequenced in a study of CD8 T cells in ankylosing spondylitis (TCRdb year 2017). The library was obtained by 5' RACE. The sequencer listed for this sample is Illumina HiSeq 2500. The public reads were reanalyzed by TCRdb: fastp trimming at Q25, MiXCR alignment, in-frame beta chains only. A single entry per CDR3 protein holds the most common genes and DNA from its merged rows. This sample lists 250,000 to 350,000 distinct CDR3 sequences; 15% to 20% were detected once. Around 8% of the sample goes to the ten largest clones. The sequenced sample consisted of blood, either unsorted or a sorted T cell fraction (not recorded which). All receptors come from a male donor with ankylosing spondylitis or in good health (not recorded which).

This clonotype has a handful of counts. The chain joins TRBV12-5 to TRBJ2-5; maybe TRBD1 (5 bases). Trimming cost V 5 bases and J 3 bases, with 7 bases left between them. This CDR3 has 12 amino acids. Looked up from germline, CDR1 is LGHNT and CDR2 is FRNRAP. CDR3 in amino acids: CASGQGKETQYF. The CDR3 DNA is TGTGCTAGTGGTCAGGGTAAAGAGACCCAGTACTTC.

The rearrangement joins TRBV6-2 or TRBV6-3 to TRBJ2-1, with 7 bases that match TRBD2. The CDR3 has 15 residues. Unmatched junction bases numbered 11, after V lost 7 bases and J lost 5 bases. The germline V gene encodes CDR1 MNHEY and CDR2 SVGEGT. The CDR3 coding sequence is TGTGCCAGCAAATTGGCGGGGGTTAGTCACAATGAGCAGTTCTTC. Protein sequence: CASKLAGVSHNEQFF.

The CDR3 nucleotides are TGTGCCAGCAGTTTGGTCGGCGAGCACGAGCAGTACGTC. It specifies CASSLVGEHEQYV. The chain employs TRBV28 and TRBJ2-7; D not certain. From germline, CDR1 is MDHEN and CDR2 SYDVKM. The V gene lost 3 bases and the J gene lost 5 bases, with 11 bases spanning the gap. The CDR3 consists of 13 residues.

This rearrangement joins TRBV28 to TRBJ1-1; D remains ambiguous. Trimming cost V 6 bases and J 0 bases, with 11 bases left between them. The CDR3 is made up of 14 amino acids. From germline, CDR1 is MDHEN and CDR2 SYDVKM. This CDR3 reads CASSPTYMNTEAFF. For the CDR3, the DNA is TGTGCCAGCAGCCCGACTTATATGAACACTGAAGCTTTCTTT. The variable domain in full, completed from reference TRBV28 and TRBJ1-1, reads DVKVTQSSRYLVKRTGEKVFLECVQDMDHENMFWYRQDPGLGLRLIYFSYDVKMKEKGDIPEGYSVSREKKERFSLILESASTNQTSMYLCASSPTYMNTEAFFGQGTRLTVV.

This clonotype has a count of ten or more. This chain's CDR3 is CASRPLAGGYNEQFF. In DNA form, the CDR3 reads TGTGCCAGCAGGCCACTAGCGGGGGGCTACAATGAGCAGTTCTTC. The chain carries TRBV6-1 and TRBJ2-1; 12 nucleotides line up with TRBD2. The CDR3 is 15 amino acids. J was trimmed by 3 bases and V by 6 bases; bases with no gene match: 3. Germline loops: CDR1 MNHNS, CDR2 SASEGT.

This clonotype was found many times. The chain links TRBV6-5 to TRBJ1-6, with 9 bases identical to TRBD1. Germline CDR1 is MNHEY and CDR2 is SVGAGI. V was clipped by 4 bases and J by 10 bases; unmatched bases: 5. This CDR3 spans 14 amino acids. The CDR3 coding sequence is TGTGCCAGCAGTTCAACAGGGGGCGGCTCACCCCTCCACTTT. Protein sequence: CASSSTGGGSPLHF.

The chain has TRBV7-3 and TRBJ2-5; D remains unclear. Germline-derived CDR1 and CDR2 are SGHTA and FQGTGA. This CDR3 has 14 amino acids. V lost 2 bases and J 7 bases, leaving 14 bases between the germline ends. The CDR3 loop reads CASSLSPWFGTQYF. The CDR3, as DNA: TGTGCCAGCAGCTTATCCCCCTGGTTCGGGACCCAGTACTTC. The full variable domain, completed using reference TRBV7-3 and TRBJ2-5, is GAGVSQTPSNKVTEKGKYVELRCDPISGHTALYWYRQSLGQGPEFLIYFQGTGAADDSGLPNDRFFAVRPEGSVSTLKIQRTERGDSAVYLCASSLSPWFGTQYFGPGTRLLVL.

This clonotype showed up just a few times. The chain combines TRBV4-2 with TRBJ2-4; 8 bases fit TRBD2. This CDR3 spans 16 amino acids. Trimming took 3 bases from V and 1 from J; bases not matched to a gene: 5. Germline assignment: CDR1 LGHNA and CDR2 YNFKEQ. The CDR3 region is CASSQSGGLAKNIQYF. CDR3 nucleotides: TGTGCCAGCAGCCAGTCGGGGGGGCTTGCCAAAAACATTCAGTACTTC.

The table lists this clonotype with many counts. The V call is TRBV6-5, the J call TRBJ1-1; D gene unclear. The CDR3 has 12 amino acids. Germline V gene lookup returns CDR1 MNHEY and CDR2 SVGAGI. The ends were cut back, 3 bases at V and 9 bases at J, with 11 bases in the middle. For the CDR3, the DNA is TGTGCCAGCAGTTATTCCGGGCTTAAAGCTTTCTTT. Amino acids: CASSYSGLKAFF.

In this sample, this clonotype turned up many times. CDR3 amino acids: CASSLAGTVYNEQFF. CDR3 in DNA: TGTGCCAGCAGTTTGGCCGGGACAGTTTACAATGAGCAGTTCTTC. The chain combines TRBV28 with TRBJ2-1; 7 positions agree with TRBD1. Trimming cost V 3 bases and J 4 bases; bases outside gene matches: 6. This CDR3 is built from 15 residues. The germline V gene has CDR1 MDHEN and CDR2 SYDVKM.

V gene TRBV7-8 combines with J gene TRBJ1-6, with D possibly TRBD1 on 5 matching bases. This CDR3 comprises 13 residues. Germline values: CDR1 SGHVS, CDR2 FQNEAQ. V was shortened by 3 bases and J by 7 bases, with 7 bases between the two germline ends. CDR3 region: CASSFGGNSPLHF. CDR3 bases: TGTGCCAGCAGCTTTGGGGGGAATTCACCCCTCCACTTT.

The V gene is TRBV7-2, the J gene TRBJ1-1; perhaps TRBD1 as D (6 bases). The CDR3 spans 14 residues. V was trimmed by 4 bases and J by 6 bases, leaving 15 bases between them. In germline, CDR1 is SGHTA, CDR2 FQGNSA. The CDR3 is CASSSLQGSAEAFF. DNA of the CDR3: TGTGCCAGCAGCTCCCTACAGGGAAGCGCTGAAGCTTTCTTT.

The chain carries TRBV11-3 and TRBJ2-1, with D hard to call. Germline V gene lookup returns CDR1 SGHNT and CDR2 YENEEA. Trimming stripped 4 bases from V and 0 bases from J, with 7 bases between. CDR3 length: 14 amino acids. The CDR3 DNA sequence: TGTGCCAGCAGCTCGGAAAGCTCCTACAATGAGCAGTTCTTC. This translates into CASSSESSYNEQFF.

This clonotype appeared a few times. The V gene is TRBV5-1, the J gene TRBJ2-2, with 7 bases that match TRBD1. Trimming at V came to 5 bases and at J to 2 bases, leaving 3 bases not matched to a gene. There are 14 residues in the CDR3. The germline V gene has CDR1 SGHRS and CDR2 YFSETQ. The CDR3 DNA follows: TGCGCCAGCAGGGACAGGTTAAACACCGGGGAGCTGTTTTTT. Protein product: CASRDRLNTGELFF.

This clonotype turned up a few times. The chain couples TRBV5-5 to TRBJ1-6; unclear D gene. V was cut by 0 bases and J by 7 bases, with 14 bases left in between. The CDR3 has 16 amino acids. The V gene's germline CDR1 is SGHKS and CDR2 YYEKEE (reference sequence). The CDR3 sequence: CASSLAVAGRNSPLHF. As DNA, the CDR3 is TGTGCCAGCAGCTTGGCCGTCGCAGGTCGAAATTCACCCCTCCACTTT.

In its sample, this clonotype was seen many times. The chain links TRBV6-1 to TRBJ1-5; D might be TRBD1 (6 bases). V lost 6 bases and J lost 3, with 18 bases in between. Germline V gene sequence: CDR1 MNHNS, CDR2 SASEGT. This CDR3 is built from 16 residues. The DNA for the CDR3 is TGTGCCAGCAGGCCAGGGGTGGGGCAATCCAATCAGCCCCAGCATTTT. It is translated as CASRPGVGQSNQPQHF.

The chain links TRBV7-8 to TRBJ2-5; TRBD2 aligns across 8 bases. Germline V gene lookup returns CDR1 SGHVS and CDR2 FQNEAQ. J gave up 2 bases and V 3 bases, and 5 bases lay outside the gene matches. CDR3 length: 15 residues. CDR3 nucleotides: TGTGCCAGCAGCTTTTTCGGGGGGGGGCAAGAGACCCAGTACTTC. Translating gives CASSFFGGGQETQYF.

This clonotype came up a few times. V and J are TRBV5-1 and TRBJ2-7; the D gene is possibly TRBD2 (6 bases). The CDR3 covers 14 residues. Trimming removed 0 bases at V and 3 bases at J, with 10 bases between. The germline gives CDR1 SGHRS, CDR2 YFSETQ. The DNA of the CDR3 is TGCGCCAGCAGCTTGGCGGGGGAAGGCTACGAGCAGTACGTC. Its protein is CASSLAGEGYEQYV.

The genes are TRBV4-1 and TRBJ1-1; unclear D gene. CDR1 and CDR2 (germline): MGHRA, YSYEKL. The ends were cut back, 0 bases at V and 5 bases at J, with 4 bases in the middle. The length of the CDR3 is 12 residues. This CDR3 reads CASSQDRTEAFF. The CDR3 coding sequence is TGCGCCAGCAGCCAAGATCGGACTGAAGCTTTCTTT.

This chain uses TRBV28 with TRBJ1-4, with 12 nucleotides matching TRBD1. This CDR3 has 17 amino acids. Germline V gene lookup returns CDR1 MDHEN and CDR2 SYDVKM. The V gene end was trimmed by 5 bases and the J gene end by 7 bases; junction bases not matched to a gene: 11. For the CDR3, the DNA is TGTGCCAGCAGTCTACTGGGACAGGGGGCTTTTGGTGAAAAACTGTTTTTT. It is translated as CASSLLGQGAFGEKLFF. The full variable domain, in which reference TRBV28 and TRBJ1-4 provide the parts outside the CDR3, is DVKVTQSSRYLVKRTGEKVFLECVQDMDHENMFWYRQDPGLGLRLIYFSYDVKMKEKGDIPEGYSVSREKKERFSLILESASTNQTSMYLCASSLLGQGAFGEKLFFGSGTQLSVL.

This chain joins TRBV11-2 and TRBJ2-5; D ambiguous. The CDR3 sequence is 13 residues long. V gave up 1 base and J gave up 3 bases, with 6 bases separating them. Looked up from germline, CDR1 is SGHAT and CDR2 is FQNNGV. Here the CDR3 DNA reads TGTGCCAGCAGCTTAGGTTGGGAAGAGACCCAGTACTTC. Protein sequence: CASSLGWEETQYF. The entire variable domain, with the rest obtained from reference TRBV11-2 and TRBJ2-5, is as follows: EAGVAQSPRYKIIEKRQSVAFWCNPISGHATLYWYQQILGQGPKLLIQFQNNGVVDDSQLPKDRFSAERLKGVDSTLKIQPAKLEDSAVYLCASSLGWEETQYFGPGTRLLVL.

The V call is TRBV12-3 or TRBV12-4, the J call TRBJ2-5; weak D call: TRBD2 (5 bases). Trimming left V 4 bases short and J 5 bases short, with 8 bases between. The CDR3 is made up of 12 amino acids. This chain's CDR3 is CASSWRRETQYF. The DNA for the CDR3 is TGTGCCAGCAGTTGGAGGAGGGAGACCCAGTACTTC.

Only a few counts were recorded for this clonotype. The V gene is TRBV12-3 or TRBV12-4, the J gene TRBJ2-2; the match to TRBD2 covers 12 bases. Trimming removed 8 bases from V and 4 bases from J; junction bases left unmatched: 2. The CDR3 contains 14 residues. The CDR3 DNA follows: TGTGCCAGCTGGGGACTAGCGGGCACCGGGGAGCTGTTTTTT. Translated: CASWGLAGTGELFF.

This clonotype was picked up many times. This CDR3 is CSARDGHGQPSSGNTIYF. CDR3 bases: TGCAGTGCTAGAGATGGACATGGACAGCCGAGCTCTGGAAACACCATATATTTT. V and J are TRBV20-1 and TRBJ1-3; a possible D gene is TRBD1 (6 bases). Per the germline V gene, CDR1 is DFQATT and CDR2 is SNEGSKA (reference sequence). The V and J ends lost 0 bases and 0 bases respectively, with 18 bases between them. The CDR3 loop spans 18 amino acids.

The V and J genes are TRBV20-1 and TRBJ1-4, with 10 bases identical to TRBD1. V trimming: 1 base; J trimming: 8 bases; junction bases outside the gene matches: 4. CDR3 length: 14 residues. Germline CDR1 DFQATT, CDR2 SNEGSKA (reference sequence). The CDR3 DNA reads TGCAGTGCTAGAGTCGGGACAGGGGCCGAAAAACTGTTTTTT. This gives the protein CSARVGTGAEKLFF.

The chain recombines TRBV2 with TRBJ2-1; 7 positions agree with TRBD1. The CDR3 length is 12 residues. V lost 8 bases and J lost 6; bases outside the gene matches: 4. Germline values: CDR1 SNHLY, CDR2 FYNNEI. The CDR3 nucleotides read TGTGCCAGCGAGGGGGCCCGCAATGAGCAGTTCTTC. It is translated as CASEGARNEQFF.

The chain carries TRBV19 and TRBJ2-2, with D perhaps TRBD1 (7 bases). Per germline, CDR1 LNHDA and CDR2 SQIVND (reference sequence). The CDR3 has 15 residues. Deletions cut 9 bases from V and 1 base from J, with 15 bases between. This CDR3 reads CASSFRGENTGELFF. As DNA, the CDR3 is TGTGCCAGCTCCTTCAGGGGGGAGAACACCGGGGAGCTGTTTTTT.